The present TCR beta chain was sequenced within a study of T-cell memory formation after mild COVID-19. Constant-segment primers and 5'RACE yielded cDNA libraries for TCR alpha and TCR beta, each carrying sample barcodes and UMIs. Each CDR3 protein is one row after TCRdb ran MiXCR on the 5' RACE reads. The sample records about 540,000 distinct CDR3 sequences, about a fifth being singletons. Study observations and caveats: Pre-infection memory held some responding clones, suggesting pre-existing cross-reactive T cells responded. There was a balanced CD4/CD8 profile in clones contracting day 15 to 85, and later expanders leaned CD4+. Still unconfirmed is whether the second-wave clones peaking on day 37 recognized SARS-CoV-2.

The J segment lost 8 bases and the V segment lost 1 base, leaving 11 bases of the junction unmatched. Germline V gene sequence: CDR1 SGHTA, CDR2 FQGNSA. The CDR3 has 16 residues. Note on this clonotype: Its antigen remains unknown.

Sequenced sample: PBMCs or a T cell subset sorted from them (not recorded which). V is TRBV7-2 and J is TRBJ2-1; 7 nucleotides agree with TRBD1. This receptor was taken from an adult woman who had mild COVID-19 (a few samples of this study predate the infection). Cell type and time point are not known. The CDR3: CASSLVPDRLGDEQFF. The CDR3 nucleotides read TGTGCCAGCAGCTTAGTCCCGGACAGGTTGGGAGATGAGCAGTTCTTC. Filled out from reference TRBV7-2 and TRBJ2-1, the complete variable domain reads GAGVSQSPSNKVTEKGKDVELRCDPISGHTALYWYRQSLGQGLEFLIYFQGNSAPDKSGLPSDRFSAERTGGSVSTLTIQRTQQEDSAVYLCASSLVPDRLGDEQFFGPGTRLTVL.